This T cell receptor beta chain was retrieved from a study of T-cell reconstitution after alpha-beta-depleted transplantation in children. Study outcomes and limitations: There were reportedly several hundred expanded graft clones from which alpha-beta T cells came about two months after transplant. Most T-cell counts and diversity one year after the transplant came from T cells that were newly produced.

A library of TCRbeta sequences, prepared with unique molecular identifiers, was generated. Each CDR3 protein gets one entry after TCRdb re-called the PCR reads with MiXCR. The sample has about a million distinct CDR3 sequences, around 30% seen once; the top ten hold roughly 27%. The CDR3 is made up of 15 amino acids. The J segment lost 3 bases and the V segment lost 5 bases, leaving 8 bases of the junction unmatched. As concerns this clonotype: Its specificity is unknown.

Sequenced material: PBMCs, mostly from graft donor cells, taken 360 days after TCRalphabeta/CD19-depleted stem cell transplant. This sequence was found in a boy in the first two years of life who had a stem cell transplant for SCID, so the T cells may come from the graft donor. The rearrangement uses TRBV12-3 or TRBV12-4 and TRBJ2-7, with 9 nucleotides matching TRBD2. The CDR3 DNA reads TGTGCCAGCAGTGTTCATAGCGGGGGCCGCTACGAGCAGTACTTC. Its translation is CASSVHSGGRYEQYF.